The 6 T cell receptor beta chains below all came from one sample that was sequenced in a study of blood T cell repertoires in COVID-19. The table came from immunoSEQ multiplex PCR; TCRdb's copy has only in-frame clones and leaves some out. The table has 200,000 to 250,000 clones, roughly four fifths seen once. Sequencing was done on a sample of peripheral blood. Every receptor here comes from an older woman with acute or convalescent COVID-19.

This chain connects TRBV7-9 to TRBJ2-2; 7 bases agree with TRBD1. The CDR3 spans 15 residues. V was clipped by 5 bases and J by 0 bases; unmatched bases: 3. The germline CDR1 and CDR2 sequences are SEHNR and FQNEAQ (reference sequence). CDR3 loop: CASSPGTANTGELFF. CDR3 DNA: TGTGCCAGCAGCCCAGGGACAGCGAACACCGGGGAGCTGTTTTTT.

The rearrangement links TRBV3-1 (or the pseudogene TRBV3-2) to TRBJ2-7; D may be TRBD2 (6 bases). CDR1 and CDR2 (germline): LGHDT, YNNKEL (reference sequence). The CDR3 is 14 residues long. The V end was cut by 1 base, the J end by 3 bases, with 10 bases between. This chain's CDR3 is CASSQGDWGYEQYF. In DNA form, the CDR3 reads TGTGCCAGCAGCCAAGGGGACTGGGGCTACGAGCAGTACTTC.

The chain employs TRBV18 and TRBJ2-1, with 7 bases fitting TRBD2. V shed 1 base and J 4 bases; nucleotides not matched to a gene: 13. The length of the CDR3 is 18 residues. Germline CDR1 and CDR2: KGHSH and LQKENI. CDR3 amino acids: CASSPLKGVASGYNEQFF. CDR3 bases: TGTGCCAGCTCACCACTGAAAGGGGTGGCTAGCGGATACAATGAGCAGTTCTTC.

The J gene is TRBJ1-2, the V gene TRBV6-5; no reliable D call. CDR1 is MNHEY, CDR2 SVGAGI, per germline. The CDR3 sequence is 15 residues long. The ends were cut back, 3 bases at V and 4 bases at J, with 15 bases in the middle. CDR3 amino acids: CASSYVSSLGYGYTF. The CDR3 DNA reads TGTGCCAGCAGTTATGTTTCCAGCCTAGGCTATGGCTACACCTTC.

This rearrangement joins TRBV11-2 to TRBJ1-6; D gene ambiguous. The CDR3 has 14 residues. Trimming removed 1 base from V and 8 bases from J, with 9 bases in between. Germline loops: CDR1 SGHAT, CDR2 FQNNGV. This chain's CDR3 is CASSLGAPDSPLHF. CDR3 coding DNA: TGTGCCAGCAGCTTAGGGGCTCCGGATTCACCCCTCCACTTT.

This clone appeared once. The same CDR3 is also encoded by other DNA sequences in this sample. The CDR3 reads CASSLDRGQTEAFF. The CDR3 coding sequence is TGTGCCAGCAGCTTGGACCGGGGTCAAACTGAAGCTTTCTTT. The J gene is TRBJ1-1, the V gene TRBV5-4; D is unclear. Trimming pared 0 bases from V and 5 bases from J, leaving 11 bases between. Germline V gene lookup returns CDR1 SGHNT and CDR2 YYREEE (reference sequence). This CDR3 contains 14 residues. The full variable domain, rest sourced from reference TRBV5-4 and TRBJ1-1, is ETGVTQSPTHLIKTRGQQVTLRCSSQSGHNTVSWYQQALGQGPQFIFQYYREEENGRGNFPPRFSGLQFPNYSSELNVNALELDDSALYLCASSLDRGQTEAFFGQGTRLTVV.